What follows is one T cell receptor beta chain and its context. The data stem from a study of control samples from healthy donors and cancer patients. From germline, CDR1 is MDHEN and CDR2 SYDVKM. The CDR3 covers 14 residues. V was clipped by 3 bases and J by 2 bases, with 9 bases between them. Data came from immunoSEQ multiplex PCR; TCRdb stores just in-frame clones and leaves some out. The sample lists about 160,000 clones, roughly 92% occurring once. The origin of this receptor is a young woman in good health. What was sequenced was blood. The rearrangement uses TRBV28 and TRBJ2-3, with a weak D call TRBD2 (6 bases). The CDR3 sequence is CASSFGGNTDTQYF. CDR3 in DNA: TGTGCCAGCAGTTTTGGAGGGAACACAGATACGCAGTATTTT.